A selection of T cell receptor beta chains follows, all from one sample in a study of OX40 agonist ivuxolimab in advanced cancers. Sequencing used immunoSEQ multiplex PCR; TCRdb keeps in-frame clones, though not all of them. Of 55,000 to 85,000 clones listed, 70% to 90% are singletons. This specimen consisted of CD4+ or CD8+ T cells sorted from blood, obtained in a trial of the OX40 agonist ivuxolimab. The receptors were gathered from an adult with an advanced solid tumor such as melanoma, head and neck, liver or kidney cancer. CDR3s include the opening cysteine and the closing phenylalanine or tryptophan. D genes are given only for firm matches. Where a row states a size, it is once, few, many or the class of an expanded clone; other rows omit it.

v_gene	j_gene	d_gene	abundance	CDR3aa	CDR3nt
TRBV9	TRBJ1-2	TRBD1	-	CASSARQGGYGYTF	TGTGCCAGCAGCGCCCGACAGGGCGGCTATGGCTACACCTTC
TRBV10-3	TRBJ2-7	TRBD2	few	CAISEPGLAGKVSYEQYF	TGTGCCATCAGTGAGCCGGGACTAGCGGGGAAGGTATCCTACGAGCAGTACTTC
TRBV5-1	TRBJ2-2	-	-	CASSSYQGKAGELFF	TGCGCCAGCAGCTCTTATCAGGGGAAGGCCGGGGAGCTGTTTTTT
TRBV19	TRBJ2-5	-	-	CASSTFGRGRGETQYF	TGTGCCAGTAGTACTTTCGGACGGGGAAGAGGGGAGACCCAGTACTTC
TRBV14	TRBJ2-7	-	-	CASSQDGPRQNEQYF	TGTGCCAGCAGCCAAGATGGACCTAGGCAAAACGAGCAGTACTTC
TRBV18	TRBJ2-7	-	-	CASSLLSSSYEQYF	TGTGCCAGCTCACTACTCTCGAGCTCCTACGAGCAGTACTTC
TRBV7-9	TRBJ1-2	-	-	CASSPGTPRGYGYTF	TGTGCCAGCAGCCCTGGGACACCCCGGGGCTATGGCTACACCTTC
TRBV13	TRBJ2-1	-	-	CASSLGGQYNEQFF	TGTGCCAGCAGCTTAGGAGGACAGTACAATGAGCAGTTCTTC
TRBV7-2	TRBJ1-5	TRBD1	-	CASSFGGTGKTQPQHF	TGTGCCAGCAGCTTCGGAGGGACAGGGAAAACTCAGCCCCAGCATTTT
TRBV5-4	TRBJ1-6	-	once	CASSPFGTDNSPLHF	TGTGCCAGCAGCCCTTTCGGGACGGACAATTCACCCCTCCACTTT
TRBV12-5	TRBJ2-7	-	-	CASGLEGPGGEQYF	TGTGCTAGTGGTTTGGAGGGACCCGGGGGAGAGCAGTACTTC